This T cell receptor beta chain was found in a study of radiotherapy plus CTLA-4 blockade in lung cancer. As for the study in general: Patients showed objective responses in roughly 18% of cases, and disease control was achieved by 25% to 35%.

Trimming removed 1 base at V and 4 bases at J, with 10 bases between. Germline assignment: CDR1 LNHNV and CDR2 YYDKDF (reference sequence). The CDR3 has 14 residues. On this clone itself: The antigen remains unidentified.

Clones were read by immunoSEQ multiplex PCR, and TCRdb kept only the in-frame ones, dropping some. The sample has 25,000 to 35,000 clones, around four fifths seen once; the top ten hold under 30%. Study-level points and caveats: Peripheral blood showed expansion of tumor-derived TCR clones after radiotherapy and ipilimumab.

The clonotype was recovered from a human donor with non-small cell lung cancer that progressed on radiotherapy plus ipilimumab. The V gene is TRBV15, the J gene TRBJ1-1, with D unresolved. Material: peripheral blood, obtained from a patient treated with radiotherapy plus ipilimumab. The CDR3 DNA reads TGTGCCACCAGCAGAGGGCAGGTGGGCACTGAAGCTTTCTTT. Translation: CATSRGQVGTEAFF. Variable domain in full (rest from reference TRBV15 and TRBJ1-1): DAMVIQNPRYQVTQFGKPVTLSCSQTLNHNVMYWYQQKSSQAPKLLFHYYDKDFNNEADTPDNFQSRRPNTSFCFLDIRSPGLGDTAMYLCATSRGQVGTEAFFGQGTRLTVV.